The 24 T cell receptor beta chains below were found in one sample sequenced in a study of blood T cell repertoires in COVID-19 (dated by TCRdb to 2018 to 2020). Library generation was performed with the immunoSEQ multiplex PCR assay. TCRdb holds this immuneACCESS table with in-frame rearrangements only. Some clones are missing; in checked studies, unresolved V genes explain under half, and the rest has no known cause. The sample table contains 100,000 to 150,000 clones; only one count was recorded for about 79% of them. The ten most abundant clones make up 37% of the sample. The sequenced sample was peripheral blood. These receptors all come from a man aged 40-49 years with active or convalescent COVID-19.

This clone was seen once. V and J are TRBV4-1 and TRBJ1-1; no definite D call. V was cut by 3 bases and J by 1 base, with 6 bases left in between. Germline V gene data show CDR1 as MGHRA and CDR2 as YSYEKL. The CDR3 contains 13 residues. The CDR3 DNA reads as TGCGCCAGCAGCCAGCCAGAGAACACTGAAGCTTTCTTT. It yields the protein CASSQPENTEAFF.

The rearrangement uses TRBV29-1 and TRBJ2-1; 9 bases map to TRBD1. This CDR3 has 14 amino acids. J lost 7 bases, V lost 6 bases, and 10 bases had no gene match. Germline loops: CDR1 SQVTM, CDR2 ANQGSEA. The CDR3 sequence is CSVRPGQGGNEQFF. CDR3 sequence (DNA): TGCAGCGTCCGTCCGGGACAGGGTGGAAATGAGCAGTTCTTC.

CDR3 sequence (DNA): TGTGCCAGCAGGCCCCTTGGCGGGAGGTCCCCCTACGAGCAGTACTTC. The encoded protein is CASRPLGGRSPYEQYF. This rearrangement joins TRBV28 to TRBJ2-7; the match to TRBD2 covers 8 bases. CDR3 length: 16 amino acids. The J segment lost 2 bases and the V segment lost 6 bases, leaving 12 bases of the junction unmatched. CDR1 is MDHEN, CDR2 SYDVKM, per germline. The complete variable domain, with remaining parts taken from reference TRBV28 and TRBJ2-7, reads DVKVTQSSRYLVKRTGEKVFLECVQDMDHENMFWYRQDPGLGLRLIYFSYDVKMKEKGDIPEGYSVSREKKERFSLILESASTNQTSMYLCASRPLGGRSPYEQYFGPGTRLTVT.

The CDR3 DNA is TGTGCCAGCAGCTCGTCTGGGGGGGGCGTGAGCACAGATACGCAGTATTTT. Translation: CASSSSGGGVSTDTQYF. The V gene is TRBV5-4, the J gene TRBJ2-3; weak D call: TRBD2 (7 bases). Per the germline V gene, CDR1 is SGHNT and CDR2 is YYREEE (reference sequence). V shed 3 bases and J shed 0 bases, with 17 bases lying between them. The CDR3 spans 17 residues.

This chain uses TRBV30 with TRBJ2-5; D may be TRBD2 (5 bases). The CDR3 has 13 amino acids. Germline loops: CDR1 GTSNPN, CDR2 SVGIG (reference sequence). The V and J ends lost 3 bases and 0 bases respectively, with 8 bases between them. The CDR3: CAWSGGYQETQYF. CDR3 DNA: TGTGCCTGGAGCGGCGGGTACCAAGAGACCCAGTACTTC. Complete variable domain (other parts from reference TRBV30 and TRBJ2-5): SQTIHQWPATLVQPVGSPLSLECTVEGTSNPNLYWYRQAAGRGLQLLFYSVGIGQISSEVPQNLSASRPQDRQFILSSKKLLLSDSGFYLCAWSGGYQETQYFGPGTRLLVL.

This clone showed up just once. The gene calls are TRBV6-5 and TRBJ2-7; a weak D match, TRBD2 (6 bases). The V gene's germline CDR1 is MNHEY and CDR2 SVGAGI. There are 14 residues in the CDR3. Deletions cut 6 bases from V and 5 bases from J, with 17 bases between. The CDR3 sequence: CASRVAGTRNEQYF. CDR3 in DNA: TGTGCCAGCAGGGTAGCCGGGACTCGCAACGAGCAGTACTTC.

The chain links TRBV5-1 to TRBJ2-3, with 8 bases that match TRBD2. V lost 6 bases and J lost 0; bases outside the gene matches: 15. The CDR3 runs to 18 residues. Germline CDR1 and CDR2: SGHRS and YFSETQ. The CDR3 region has the DNA TGCGCCAGCACCTCCGCCACAAAGAGCGGGGGAAGCACAGATACGCAGTATTTT. Its protein product is CASTSATKSGGSTDTQYF.

V is TRBV27 and J is TRBJ1-2; 7 bases match TRBD1. The V and J ends lost 7 bases and 6 bases, in that order; junction bases with no gene match: 11. CDR3 length: 14 residues. Germline CDR1 and CDR2: MNHEY and SMNVEV (reference sequence). The CDR3 region is CASNLTGMKNGYTF. The CDR3 nucleotides are TGTGCCAGCAATCTGACAGGGATGAAGAATGGCTACACCTTC.

The J gene is TRBJ2-4, the V gene TRBV28; D might be TRBD1 (7 bases). The ends were cut back, 5 bases at V and 0 bases at J, with 14 bases in the middle. Germline values: CDR1 MDHEN, CDR2 SYDVKM. The CDR3 has 16 amino acids. CDR3 residues: CASSPGGMGAKNIQYF. CDR3 DNA: TGTGCCAGCAGTCCAGGGGGGATGGGAGCCAAAAACATTCAGTACTTC. Filled out from reference TRBV28 and TRBJ2-4, the complete variable domain reads DVKVTQSSRYLVKRTGEKVFLECVQDMDHENMFWYRQDPGLGLRLIYFSYDVKMKEKGDIPEGYSVSREKKERFSLILESASTNQTSMYLCASSPGGMGAKNIQYFGAGTRLSVL.

The rearrangement links TRBV6-2 or TRBV6-3 to TRBJ2-3, with 10 nucleotides matching TRBD1. There are 15 residues in the CDR3. CDR1 is MNHEY and CDR2 is SVGEGT in the germline V gene. J was trimmed by 6 bases and V by 2 bases; bases with no gene match: 5. The CDR3 reads CASSYQGTGADTQYF. The DNA of the CDR3 is TGTGCCAGCAGTTACCAGGGGACAGGGGCGGATACGCAGTATTTT.

The chain employs TRBV20-1 and TRBJ1-1, with 8 bases identical to TRBD1. V lost 3 bases to trimming and J lost 1 base; unmatched junction nucleotides: 13. The CDR3 extends over 17 amino acids. Germline values: CDR1 DFQATT, CDR2 SNEGSKA (reference sequence). The CDR3 coding sequence is TGCAGTGCTAGTGAGGGACAGGTATTCCAGGGGAACACTGAAGCTTTCTTT. The encoded protein is CSASEGQVFQGNTEAFF.

The CDR3, as DNA: TGTGCCAGCAGCCCCGGGGTTCAGGGGGAGCAGTACTTC. Translation: CASSPGVQGEQYF. The J gene is TRBJ2-7, the V gene TRBV7-3, with a weak D call TRBD1 (6 bases). The CDR3 spans 13 residues. Germline V gives CDR1 SGHTA, CDR2 FQGTGA. Trimming left V 5 bases short and J 7 bases short, with 15 bases between.

This sequence joins TRBV5-1 and TRBJ2-1, with 10 bases identical to TRBD1. The CDR3 runs to 15 residues. Losses at the gene ends were 1 base for V and 9 bases for J; bases not matched to a gene: 7. Germline CDR1 reads SGHRS; CDR2 reads YFSETQ. For the CDR3, the DNA is TGCGCCAGCAGCTTGTGGGGGGACAGGGGCGCTGAGCAGTTCTTC. It codes for CASSLWGDRGAEQFF.

The V call is TRBV6-1, the J call TRBJ1-2; possibly TRBD1 for D (6 bases). CDR3 length equals 17 residues. Germline lookup yields CDR1 MNHNS and CDR2 SASEGT. V dropped 3 bases and J dropped 3 bases, with 20 bases sitting between them. The CDR3 is CASSDGWDTSKDYGYTF. CDR3 nucleotides: TGTGCCAGCAGTGACGGCTGGGACACTTCAAAGGACTATGGCTACACCTTC.

This clone has only one observation. The rearrangement links TRBV10-3 to TRBJ1-6; a weak D match, TRBD1 (5 bases). Trimming cost V 2 bases and J 5 bases, with 7 bases left between them. The CDR3 runs to 14 residues. Germline-derived CDR1 and CDR2 are ENHRY and SYGVKD. CDR3 sequence reads: CAISEGADNSPLHF. CDR3 coding DNA: TGTGCCATCAGTGAGGGGGCAGATAATTCACCCCTCCACTTT.

The chain is built from TRBV6-4 and TRBJ2-7, with TRBD1 matching 9 bases. The germline gives CDR1 MRHNA, CDR2 SNTAGT. V gave up 0 bases and J gave up 2 bases; unmatched junction bases: 8. The CDR3 length is 17 residues. The CDR3 nucleotides are TGTGCCAGCAGTGACTCACAACAGGGGGCGCGCGCCTACGAGCAGTACTTC. Translating it yields CASSDSQQGARAYEQYF.

V and J are TRBV18 and TRBJ2-2; 8 nucleotides line up with TRBD1. The germline V gene encodes CDR1 KGHSH and CDR2 LQKENI. The CDR3 has 15 residues. V lost 4 bases and J lost 4; bases outside the gene matches: 5. Here the CDR3 reads CASSRTGTATGELFF. Written as DNA, the CDR3 is TGTGCCAGCTCACGGACAGGGACAGCCACCGGGGAGCTGTTTTTT. The whole variable domain, remainder taken from reference TRBV18 and TRBJ2-2, is NAGVMQNPRHLVRRRGQEARLRCSPMKGHSHVYWYRQLPEEGLKFMVYLQKENIIDESGMPKERFSAEFPKEGPSILRIQQVVRGDSAAYFCASSRTGTATGELFFGEGSRLTVL.

The gene calls are TRBV7-2 and TRBJ2-5, with 8 bases lining up with TRBD2. With V trimmed by 6 bases and J by 5 bases, 5 bases remained unmatched. The CDR3 is 13 amino acids. The germline CDR1 and CDR2 sequences are SGHTA and FQGNSA. CDR3 nucleotides: TGTGCCAGCAGTGGCAGCGGGAGTGAGACCCAGTACTTC. Protein: CASSGSGSETQYF.

The chain joins TRBV5-1 to TRBJ1-2; D remains unclear. With 4 bases removed from V and 4 bases from J, the gap between germline ends came to 14 bases. Germline loops: CDR1 SGHRS, CDR2 YFSETQ. CDR3 length: 14 residues. The CDR3 loop is CASSPREEFYGYTF. CDR3 bases: TGCGCCAGCAGCCCGCGGGAGGAGTTCTATGGCTACACCTTC.

This clone was observed once. The CDR3 reads CASSPRQGQPYEQYF. CDR3 sequence (DNA): TGTGCCAGCTCACCAAGACAGGGTCAGCCCTACGAGCAGTACTTC. The chain combines TRBV18 with TRBJ2-7, with 7 bases that match TRBD1. Germline V gene sequence: CDR1 KGHSH, CDR2 LQKENI. V lost 2 bases to trimming and J lost 2 bases; unmatched junction nucleotides: 6. This CDR3 has 15 residues. Supplemented by reference TRBV18 and TRBJ2-7, the full variable domain reads NAGVMQNPRHLVRRRGQEARLRCSPMKGHSHVYWYRQLPEEGLKFMVYLQKENIIDESGMPKERFSAEFPKEGPSILRIQQVVRGDSAAYFCASSPRQGQPYEQYFGPGTRLTVT.

This chain joins TRBV7-6 and TRBJ1-1; no clear D. CDR1 and CDR2 from the germline V gene are SGHVS and FNYEAQ. The CDR3 runs 13 residues. The V end was cut by 2 bases, the J end by 5 bases, with 9 bases between. This CDR3 reads CASSLSTGTEAFF. As DNA, the CDR3 is TGTGCCAGCAGCTTATCCACCGGGACTGAAGCTTTCTTT. Full variable domain (missing parts from reference TRBV7-6 and TRBJ1-1): GAGVSQSPRYKVTKRGQDVALRCDPISGHVSLYWYRQALGQGPEFLTYFNYEAQQDKSGLPNDRFSAERPEGSISTLTIQRTEQRDSAMYRCASSLSTGTEAFFGQGTRLTVV.

This clone was counted a single time. The chain carries TRBV29-1 and TRBJ2-3; a possible D gene is TRBD1 (6 bases). Trimming removed 5 bases at V and 3 bases at J, with 12 bases between. Germline lookup yields CDR1 SQVTM and CDR2 ANQGSEA. This CDR3 contains 13 residues. CDR3 region: CSVFWGPTDTQYF. The CDR3, as DNA: TGCAGCGTTTTCTGGGGGCCGACAGATACGCAGTATTTT.

Only a few counts were recorded for this clone. The chain recombines TRBV5-1 with TRBJ1-6; D perhaps matches TRBD1 (6 bases). Trimming left V 7 bases short and J 9 bases short, with 26 bases between. Looked up from germline, CDR1 is SGHRS and CDR2 is YFSETQ. This CDR3 has 17 residues. The CDR3 reads CASASFAPGQQGSPLHF. The CDR3 bases are TGCGCCAGCGCGTCGTTCGCACCGGGACAACAGGGTTCACCCCTCCACTTT.

The gene calls are TRBV5-5 and TRBJ2-7, with TRBD2 identical over 13 bases. The CDR3 contains 17 residues. V was pared by 4 bases and J by 2 bases, with 9 bases of the junction left unmatched. The germline V gene encodes CDR1 SGHKS and CDR2 YYEKEE (reference sequence). In DNA form, the CDR3 reads TGTGCCAGCAGCGCCCCGGGACTAGCGGGACCCCCCTACGAGCAGTACTTC. Protein product: CASSAPGLAGPPYEQYF.